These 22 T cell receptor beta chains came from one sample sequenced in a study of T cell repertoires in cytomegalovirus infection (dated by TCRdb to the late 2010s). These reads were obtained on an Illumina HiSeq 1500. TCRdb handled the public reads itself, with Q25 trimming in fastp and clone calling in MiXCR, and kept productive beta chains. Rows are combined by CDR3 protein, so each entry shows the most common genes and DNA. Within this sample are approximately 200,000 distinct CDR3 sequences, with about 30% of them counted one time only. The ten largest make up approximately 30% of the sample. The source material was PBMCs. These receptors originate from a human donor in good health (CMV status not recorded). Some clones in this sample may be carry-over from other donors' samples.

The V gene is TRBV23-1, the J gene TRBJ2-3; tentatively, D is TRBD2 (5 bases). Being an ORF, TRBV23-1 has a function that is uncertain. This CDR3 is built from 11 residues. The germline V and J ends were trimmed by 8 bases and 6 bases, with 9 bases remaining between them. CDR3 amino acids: CASFPGDTQYF. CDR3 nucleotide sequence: TGCGCCAGCTTCCCGGGGGATACGCAGTATTTT.

In DNA, the CDR3 is TGTGCCAGCAGCCAAGAACCGAACTCTGGAAACACCATATATTTT. Protein sequence: CASSQEPNSGNTIYF. This chain uses TRBV3-1 with TRBJ1-3; no definite D call. V lost 0 bases, J lost 0 bases, and 6 bases lay in between. This CDR3 is 15 amino acids long. Germline V gives CDR1 LGHDT, CDR2 YNNKEL (reference sequence).

Written as DNA, the CDR3 is TGTGCCAGCAGCGAGAGGACTAGCGGGGGGGCCTTTGATGAGCAGTTCTTC. Its protein product is CASSERTSGGAFDEQFF. This chain connects TRBV7-6 to TRBJ2-1, with 15 bases that match TRBD2. With 5 bases clipped from V and 8 bases from J, the junction kept 10 bases outside the gene matches. CDR3 length equals 17 residues. CDR1 and CDR2 (germline): SGHVS, FNYEAQ.

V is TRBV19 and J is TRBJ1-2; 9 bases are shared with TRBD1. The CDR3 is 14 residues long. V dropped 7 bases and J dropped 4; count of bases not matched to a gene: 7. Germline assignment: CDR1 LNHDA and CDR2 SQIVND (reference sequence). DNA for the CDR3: TGTGCCAGTACCGTTACAGGGGGCCCCTATGGCTACACCTTC. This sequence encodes CASTVTGGPYGYTF. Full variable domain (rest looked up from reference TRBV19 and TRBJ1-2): DGGITQSPKYLFRKEGQNVTLSCEQNLNHDAMYWYRQDPGQGLRLIYYSQIVNDFQKGDIAEGYSVSREKKESFPLTVTSAQKNPTAFYLCASTVTGGPYGYTFGSGTRLTVV.

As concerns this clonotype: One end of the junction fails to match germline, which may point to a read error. In DNA, the CDR3 is TGTGCCAGCACCCAAAATGGAGTGGAGTCAAGCGGGGGCTACACATTC. It yields the protein CASTQNGVESSGGYTF. The gene calls are TRBV7-9 and TRBJ1-2, with D perhaps matching TRBD1 (6 bases). The V gene's germline CDR1 is SEHNR and CDR2 FQNEAQ (reference sequence). The CDR3 runs 16 residues.

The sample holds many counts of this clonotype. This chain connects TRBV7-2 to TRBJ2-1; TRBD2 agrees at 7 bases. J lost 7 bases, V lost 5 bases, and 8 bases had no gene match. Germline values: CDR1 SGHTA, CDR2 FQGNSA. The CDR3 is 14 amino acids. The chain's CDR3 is CASSRQSGMNEQFF. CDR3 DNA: TGTGCCAGCAGCCGACAAAGCGGGATGAATGAGCAGTTCTTC. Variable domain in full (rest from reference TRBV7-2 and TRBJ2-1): GAGVSQSPSNKVTEKGKDVELRCDPISGHTALYWYRQSLGQGLEFLIYFQGNSAPDKSGLPSDRFSAERTGGSVSTLTIQRTQQEDSAVYLCASSRQSGMNEQFFGPGTRLTVL.

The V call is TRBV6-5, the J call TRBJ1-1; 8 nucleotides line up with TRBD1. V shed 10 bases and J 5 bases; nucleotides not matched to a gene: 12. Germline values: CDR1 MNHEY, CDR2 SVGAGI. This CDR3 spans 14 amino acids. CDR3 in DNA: TGTGCCACAATCGACAGGGGCCTGAGGACTGAAGCTTTCTTT. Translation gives CATIDRGLRTEAFF.

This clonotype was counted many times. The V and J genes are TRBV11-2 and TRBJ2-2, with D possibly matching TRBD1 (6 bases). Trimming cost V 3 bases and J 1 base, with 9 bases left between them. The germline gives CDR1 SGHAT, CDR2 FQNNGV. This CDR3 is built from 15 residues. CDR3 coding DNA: TGTGCCAGCAGCTTTATACAGGGGAACACCGGGGAGCTGTTTTTT. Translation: CASSFIQGNTGELFF.

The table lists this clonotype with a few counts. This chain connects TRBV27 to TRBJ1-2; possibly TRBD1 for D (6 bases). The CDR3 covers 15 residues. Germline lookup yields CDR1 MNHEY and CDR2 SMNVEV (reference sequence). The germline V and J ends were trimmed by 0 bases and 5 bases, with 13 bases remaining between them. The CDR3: CASSLSRGGPYGYTF. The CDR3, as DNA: TGTGCCAGCAGTTTATCGAGAGGGGGGCCGTATGGCTACACCTTC.

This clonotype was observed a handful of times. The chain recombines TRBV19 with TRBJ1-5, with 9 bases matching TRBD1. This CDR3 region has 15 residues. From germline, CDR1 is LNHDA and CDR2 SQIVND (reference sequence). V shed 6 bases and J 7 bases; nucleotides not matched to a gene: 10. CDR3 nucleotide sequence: TGTGCCAGTAGCCCTGGGACAGGGTTAGGGCAGCCCCAGCATTTT. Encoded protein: CASSPGTGLGQPQHF.

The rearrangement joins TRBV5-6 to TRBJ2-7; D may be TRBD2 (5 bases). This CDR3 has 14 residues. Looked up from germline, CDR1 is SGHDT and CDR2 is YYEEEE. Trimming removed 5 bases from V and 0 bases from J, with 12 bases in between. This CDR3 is CASRTEGSSYEQYF. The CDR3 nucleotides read TGTGCCAGCAGAACGGAAGGGAGCTCCTACGAGCAGTACTTC.

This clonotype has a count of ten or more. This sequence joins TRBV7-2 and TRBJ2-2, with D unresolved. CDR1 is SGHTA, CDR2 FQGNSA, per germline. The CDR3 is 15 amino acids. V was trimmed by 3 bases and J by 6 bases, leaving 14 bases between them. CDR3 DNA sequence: TGTGCCAGCAGCTTGAACTCCGCCGTCTCCGGGGAGCTGTTTTTT. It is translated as CASSLNSAVSGELFF. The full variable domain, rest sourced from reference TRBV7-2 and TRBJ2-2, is GAGVSQSPSNKVTEKGKDVELRCDPISGHTALYWYRQSLGQGLEFLIYFQGNSAPDKSGLPSDRFSAERTGGSVSTLTIQRTQQEDSAVYLCASSLNSAVSGELFFGEGSRLTVL.

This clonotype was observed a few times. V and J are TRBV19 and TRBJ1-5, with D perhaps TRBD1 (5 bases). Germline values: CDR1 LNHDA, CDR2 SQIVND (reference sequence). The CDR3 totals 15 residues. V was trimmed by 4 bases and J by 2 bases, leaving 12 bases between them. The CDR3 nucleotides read TGTGCCAGTAGTACTCAGGGTCCTCGCAATCAGCCCCAGCATTTT. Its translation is CASSTQGPRNQPQHF.

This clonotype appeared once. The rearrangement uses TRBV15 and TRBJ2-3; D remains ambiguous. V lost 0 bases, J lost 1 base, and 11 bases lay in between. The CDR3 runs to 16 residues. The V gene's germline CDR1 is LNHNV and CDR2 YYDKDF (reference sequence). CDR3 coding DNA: TGTGCCACCAGCAGAGATAAGGGCATAGGCACAGATACGCAGTATTTT. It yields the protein CATSRDKGIGTDTQYF.

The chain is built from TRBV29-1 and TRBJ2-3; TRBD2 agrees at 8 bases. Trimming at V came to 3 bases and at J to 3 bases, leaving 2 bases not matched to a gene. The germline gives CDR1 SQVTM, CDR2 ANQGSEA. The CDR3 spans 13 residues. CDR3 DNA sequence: TGCAGCGTTGACGGGGGGGCGACAGATACGCAGTATTTT. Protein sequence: CSVDGGATDTQYF.

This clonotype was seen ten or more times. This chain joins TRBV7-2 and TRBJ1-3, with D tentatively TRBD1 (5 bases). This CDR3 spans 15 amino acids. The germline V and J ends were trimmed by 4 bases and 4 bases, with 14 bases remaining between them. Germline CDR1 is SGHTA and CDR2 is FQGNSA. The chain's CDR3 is CASSSPGLMGNTIYF. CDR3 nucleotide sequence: TGTGCCAGCAGCTCGCCAGGGCTCATGGGAAACACCATATATTTT.

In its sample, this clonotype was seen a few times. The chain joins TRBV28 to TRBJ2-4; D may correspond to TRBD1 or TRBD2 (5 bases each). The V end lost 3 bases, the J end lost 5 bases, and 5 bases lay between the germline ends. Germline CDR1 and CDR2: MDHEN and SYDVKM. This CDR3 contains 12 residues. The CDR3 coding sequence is TGTGCCAGCAGTTTGGGGGAAAACATTCAGTACTTC. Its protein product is CASSLGENIQYF.

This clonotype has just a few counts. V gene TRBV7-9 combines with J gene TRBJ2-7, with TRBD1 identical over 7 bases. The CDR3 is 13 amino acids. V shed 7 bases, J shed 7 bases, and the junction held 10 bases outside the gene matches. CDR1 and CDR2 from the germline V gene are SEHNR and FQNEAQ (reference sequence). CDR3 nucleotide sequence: TGTGCCAGCACACAATCGGGACAGCCTGAGCAGTACTTC. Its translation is CASTQSGQPEQYF.

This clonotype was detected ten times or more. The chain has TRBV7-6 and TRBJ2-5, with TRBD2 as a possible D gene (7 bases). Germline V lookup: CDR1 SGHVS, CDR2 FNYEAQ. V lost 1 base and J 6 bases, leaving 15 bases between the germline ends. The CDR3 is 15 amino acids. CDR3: CASSLDWGGQKTQYF. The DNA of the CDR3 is TGTGCCAGCAGCTTAGATTGGGGGGGCCAGAAGACCCAGTACTTC.

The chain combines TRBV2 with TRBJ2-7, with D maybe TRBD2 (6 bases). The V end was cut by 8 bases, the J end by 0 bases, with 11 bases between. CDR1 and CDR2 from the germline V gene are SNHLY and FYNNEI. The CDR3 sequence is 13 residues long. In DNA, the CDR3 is TGTGCCAGCCGACGGGGACTCTCCTACGAGCAGTACTTC. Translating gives CASRRGLSYEQYF.

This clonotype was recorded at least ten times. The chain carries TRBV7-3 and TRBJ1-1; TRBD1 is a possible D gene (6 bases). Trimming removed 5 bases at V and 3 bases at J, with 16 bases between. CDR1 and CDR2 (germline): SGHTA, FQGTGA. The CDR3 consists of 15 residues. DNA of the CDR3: TGTGCCAGCAGCGTCGGGGGGGGCGCGGACACTGAAGCTTTCTTT. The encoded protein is CASSVGGGADTEAFF.

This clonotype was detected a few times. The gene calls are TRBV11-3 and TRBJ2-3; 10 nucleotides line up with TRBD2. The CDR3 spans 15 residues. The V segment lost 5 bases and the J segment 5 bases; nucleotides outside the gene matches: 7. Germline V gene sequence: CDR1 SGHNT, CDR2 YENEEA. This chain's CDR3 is CASSRGLAEGDTQYF. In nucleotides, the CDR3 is TGTGCCAGCAGCCGAGGACTAGCGGAAGGAGATACGCAGTATTTT. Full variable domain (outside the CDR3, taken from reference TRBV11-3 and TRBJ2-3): EAGVVQSPRYKIIEKKQPVAFWCNPISGHNTLYWYLQNLGQGPELLIRYENEEAVDDSQLPKDRFSAERLKGVDSTLKIQPAELGDSAVYLCASSRGLAEGDTQYFGPGTRLTVL.